The 21 T cell receptor beta chains below come from one sample, sequenced in a study of blood T cell repertoires in COVID-19. Clones were sequenced by immunoSEQ multiplex PCR, and TCRdb holds only the in-frame ones, with some missing. Here the sample spans about 280,000 clones, roughly 88% being singletons. Sequencing was carried out using peripheral blood. Receptor source: a woman aged 25-40 years with active or convalescent COVID-19.

This chain connects TRBV6-5 to TRBJ2-7; 8 bases fit TRBD1. Per the germline V gene, CDR1 is MNHEY and CDR2 is SVGAGI. V dropped 6 bases and J dropped 5; count of bases not matched to a gene: 12. The CDR3 length is 15 residues. CDR3 DNA sequence: TGTGCCAGCAGCGCCTCTTGGGCAGGGGGCAACGAGCAGTACTTC. This gives the protein CASSASWAGGNEQYF.

CDR3 in amino acids: CASSLGTGAPASTDTQYF. CDR3 bases: TGTGCCAGCAGCTTAGGGACAGGGGCCCCCGCTTCCACAGATACGCAGTATTTT. The chain combines TRBV11-3 with TRBJ2-3, with 9 nucleotides matching TRBD1. The germline V gene encodes CDR1 SGHNT and CDR2 YENEEA. With V trimmed by 1 base and J by 2 bases, 10 bases remained unmatched. The CDR3 consists of 18 residues.

The chain has TRBV19 and TRBJ1-1; D not certain. V was shortened by 1 base and J by 1 base, with 10 bases between the two germline ends. The CDR3 has 15 amino acids. In germline, CDR1 is LNHDA, CDR2 SQIVND (reference sequence). CDR3 sequence: CASSIAGQPNTEAFF. The DNA of the CDR3 is TGTGCCAGTAGTATAGCTGGGCAGCCGAACACTGAAGCTTTCTTT.

The rearrangement uses TRBV5-6 and TRBJ1-2; TRBD1 aligns across 11 bases. The CDR3 totals 16 residues. J gave up 2 bases and V 0 bases, and 3 bases lay outside the gene matches. CDR1 and CDR2 from the germline V gene are SGHDT and YYEEEE. The CDR3, as DNA: TGTGCCAGCAGCTTGGGGCGGGACAGGGGGAACTATGGCTACACCTTC. Its protein product is CASSLGRDRGNYGYTF.

The chain carries TRBV9 and TRBJ2-2; 10 bases are shared with TRBD2. The CDR3 spans 18 residues. The V segment lost 0 bases and the J segment 0 bases; nucleotides outside the gene matches: 5. The germline V gene has CDR1 SGDLS and CDR2 YYNGEE. As DNA, the CDR3 is TGTGCCAGCAGCGTAGTTAGCGGGGGGTTAGCGAACACCGGGGAGCTGTTTTTT. This gives the protein CASSVVSGGLANTGELFF.

The genes are TRBV11-1 and TRBJ2-2; D perhaps matches TRBD2 (5 bases). The CDR3 sequence is 15 residues long. Per the germline V gene, CDR1 is SGHAT and CDR2 is FQDESV (reference sequence). V lost 2 bases to trimming and J lost 1 base, with 8 bases between them. CDR3 DNA sequence: TGTGCCAGCAGCTTAAAACGGGGGAACACCGGGGAGCTGTTTTTT. Its translation is CASSLKRGNTGELFF.

This clone was observed a handful of times. The chain employs TRBV19 and TRBJ2-2; possible D gene TRBD2, 7 bases. Germline CDR1 and CDR2: LNHDA and SQIVND (reference sequence). V was trimmed by 11 bases and J by 4 bases, leaving 20 bases between them. The CDR3 is 15 residues long. CDR3 region: CAAGKGGRSTGELFF. In DNA, the CDR3 is TGTGCCGCAGGAAAGGGGGGGCGGAGCACCGGGGAGCTGTTTTTT.

The chain uses TRBV11-1 and TRBJ2-7, with D possibly being TRBD1 (6 bases). Trimming took off 0 bases at V and 9 bases at J, with 12 bases between the two ends. Germline loops: CDR1 SGHAT, CDR2 FQDESV (reference sequence). The CDR3 covers 13 residues. As DNA, the CDR3 is TGTGCCAGCAGCTTAGCGGGGGCGAGTCCGCAGTACTTC. This codes for CASSLAGASPQYF. Full variable domain (missing parts from reference TRBV11-1 and TRBJ2-7): EAEVAQSPRYKITEKSQAVAFWCDPISGHATLYWYRQILGQGPELLVQFQDESVVDDSQLPKDRFSAERLKGVDSTLKIQPAELGDSAMYLCASSLAGASPQYFGPGTRLTVT.

The rearrangement joins TRBV18 to TRBJ2-7; D unresolved. CDR1 is KGHSH, CDR2 LQKENI, per germline. The CDR3 loop spans 13 amino acids. V was cut by 5 bases and J by 3 bases, with 11 bases left in between. The CDR3 is CASSIREVYEQYF. The CDR3 DNA reads as TGTGCCAGCTCAATAAGAGAAGTCTACGAGCAGTACTTC.

V gene TRBV28 combines with J gene TRBJ2-7, with no clear D. The CDR3 is 11 residues long. V lost 10 bases and J lost 4, with 11 bases in between. CDR1 is MDHEN, CDR2 SYDVKM, per germline. This CDR3 is CATTPRYEQYF. As DNA, the CDR3 is TGTGCCACCACCCCCCGGTACGAGCAGTACTTC.

Remarks on this clone: A junction end diverges from the germline sequence, so it may reflect a read error. This chain uses TRBV6-9 with TRBJ2-1, with TRBD2 matching over 11 bases. Per germline, CDR1 MNHGY and CDR2 SVAAGI. The length of the CDR3 is 16 residues. The CDR3 sequence is CAGRRSLAGGNNEQFF. The CDR3 bases are TGTGCCGGCAGACGTTCCCTAGCGGGGGGTAACAATGAGCAGTTCTTC.

This clone has only a few counts. This sequence joins TRBV18 and TRBJ1-5; 11 nucleotides match TRBD1. Germline CDR1 KGHSH, CDR2 LQKENI. The V gene end was trimmed by 3 bases and the J gene end by 7 bases; junction bases not matched to a gene: 14. The CDR3 is made up of 18 amino acids. CDR3 in amino acids: CASSPVGTGGMVEQPQHF. CDR3 nucleotides: TGTGCCAGCTCACCTGTCGGGACAGGGGGAATGGTGGAGCAGCCCCAGCATTTT.

V gene TRBV6-2 or TRBV6-3 combines with J gene TRBJ1-2, with 7 bases matching TRBD1. The CDR3 runs 14 residues. The germline V gene encodes CDR1 MNHEY and CDR2 SVGEGT. With 6 bases clipped from V and 2 bases from J, the junction kept 6 bases outside the gene matches. CDR3 residues: CASSNDRDNYGYTF. In DNA, the CDR3 is TGTGCCAGCAGCAACGACAGGGACAACTATGGCTACACCTTC.

J is TRBJ1-4 and V is TRBV5-5; 11 bases match TRBD1. Germline V gene sequence: CDR1 SGHKS, CDR2 YYEKEE (reference sequence). CDR3 size: 17 residues. After removal of 3 bases from V and 3 bases from J, the junction contained 7 bases not matched to a gene. As DNA, the CDR3 is TGTGCCAGCAGCTCCCGGACAGGGGGCGAGCCTAATGAAAAACTGTTTTTT. It translates to CASSSRTGGEPNEKLFF.

This chain joins TRBV5-1 and TRBJ2-3; a weak D match, TRBD2 (5 bases). There are 15 residues in the CDR3. CDR1 is SGHRS and CDR2 is YFSETQ in the germline V gene. The ends were cut back, 0 bases at V and 5 bases at J, with 13 bases in the middle. Written as DNA, the CDR3 is TGCGCCAGCAGCTTGGCGGGGAATCCCGGAGATACGCAGTATTTT. Protein sequence: CASSLAGNPGDTQYF.

This chain connects TRBV13 to TRBJ2-1, with 11 bases fitting TRBD2. The CDR3 extends over 14 amino acids. Germline CDR1 and CDR2: PRHDT and FYEKMQ (reference sequence). V trimming: 7 bases; J trimming: 7 bases; junction bases outside the gene matches: 6. In DNA, the CDR3 is TGTGCCAGCAAGGGGACTAGCGGCGCTAATGAGCAGTTCTTC. Translation gives CASKGTSGANEQFF. The full variable domain, its missing parts supplied by reference TRBV13 and TRBJ2-1, is AAGVIQSPRHLIKEKRETATLKCYPIPRHDTVYWYQQGPGQDPQFLISFYEKMQSDKGSIPDRFSAQQFSDYHSELNMSSLELGDSALYFCASKGTSGANEQFFGPGTRLTVL.

The chain employs TRBV27 and TRBJ2-5; the match to TRBD2 covers 11 bases. The CDR3 is 18 amino acids. Germline trimming cut 5 bases from V and 1 base from J; bases unmatched to any gene: 12. Germline CDR1 and CDR2: MNHEY and SMNVEV (reference sequence). The CDR3 sequence is CASSPGVAGGEPQETQYF. The CDR3 DNA reads as TGTGCCAGCAGTCCCGGGGTAGCGGGGGGGGAACCCCAAGAGACCCAGTACTTC.

The chain is built from TRBV18 and TRBJ2-7; 11 bases fit TRBD1. The CDR3 spans 14 residues. Losses at the gene ends were 6 bases for V and 7 bases for J; bases not matched to a gene: 8. Looked up from germline, CDR1 is KGHSH and CDR2 is LQKENI. The CDR3 DNA reads as TGTGCCAGCTCTCCCGGGACAGGGGGTTGGGAGCAGTACTTC. This codes for CASSPGTGGWEQYF.

V gene TRBV5-1 combines with J gene TRBJ1-4, with a weak D call TRBD1 (6 bases). The CDR3 length is 15 residues. Looked up from germline, CDR1 is SGHRS and CDR2 is YFSETQ. Trimming shortened V by 0 bases and J by 7 bases, and 13 bases separated the two germline ends. This CDR3 reads CASSLGAGEGEKLFF. As DNA, the CDR3 is TGCGCCAGCAGCTTGGGTGCAGGGGAGGGTGAAAAACTGTTTTTT.

The rearrangement links TRBV19 to TRBJ1-1; D is unresolved. V lost 6 bases to trimming and J lost 7 bases, with 12 bases between them. The CDR3 sequence is 12 residues long. Germline CDR1 and CDR2: LNHDA and SQIVND (reference sequence). The CDR3 spells CASSTPRDEAFF. For the CDR3, the DNA is TGTGCCAGTAGCACCCCCCGGGATGAAGCTTTCTTT.

A single count supports this clone. J is TRBJ1-1 and V is TRBV30; D is undetermined. There are 15 residues in the CDR3. Germline V gives CDR1 GTSNPN, CDR2 SVGIG (reference sequence). The ends were cut back, 3 bases at V and 4 bases at J, with 18 bases in the middle. The CDR3 here is CAWSLTAGIATEAFF. CDR3 in DNA: TGTGCCTGGAGCCTAACGGCGGGGATAGCCACTGAAGCTTTCTTT.